These T cell receptor beta chains were read from a single sample in a study of blood T cell repertoires in COVID-19. The table came from immunoSEQ multiplex PCR; TCRdb's copy has only in-frame clones and leaves some out. The table records approximately 460,000 clones, roughly nine tenths of them present only once. The sample comprised peripheral blood. The receptors shown here come from a man younger than 35 with COVID-19, enrolled during active disease. CDR3s include the opening cysteine and the closing phenylalanine or tryptophan. Each record gives: D gene, J gene, CDR3 length, V gene, clone size, CDR3 DNA, CDR3 protein. D genes are given only for firm matches. Part of the rows lack a size; the others show once, few, many or a class for expanded clones.

>TRBD1|TRBJ2-7|16|TRBV5-6|-
TGTGCCAGCAGCTTGGTGACCGGGACAGGGGGCAACGAGCAGTACTTC
CASSLVTGTGGNEQYF
>-|TRBJ2-3|13|TRBV27|once
TGTGCCAGCAGTTCCCATGCCTTGGAGGCGCAGTATTTT
CASSSHALEAQYF
>TRBD1|TRBJ2-1|13|TRBV19|-
TGTGCCAGTAACAGGGGGCTAGGGAATGAGCAGTTCTTC
CASNRGLGNEQFF
>TRBD1|TRBJ2-5|16|TRBV5-4|-
TGTGCCAGCAGCTTGCGGGACAGGGGTTCAGGAGAGACCCAGTACTTC
CASSLRDRGSGETQYF
>-|TRBJ2-5|12|TRBV10-2|-
TGCGCCAGTTCCATGTACCAAGAGACCCAGTACTTC
CASSMYQETQYF
>-|TRBJ1-1|13|TRBV5-4|few
TGTGCCAGCAGCCCGGTCCCTGCCTTTGAAGCTTTCTTT
CASSPVPAFEAFF
>-|TRBJ2-7|14|TRBV4-1|-
TGCGCCAGCAGCCAACCTAGGAGGTCCTACGAGCAGTACTTC
CASSQPRRSYEQYF
>-|TRBJ2-5|12|TRBV7-9|-
TGTGCCAGCAGCCCCCCCGTTCAGGCCGAAAACTTC
CASSPPVQAENF
>TRBD2|TRBJ2-2|15|TRBV3-1/TRBV3-2|few
TGTGCCAGCAGCGCCCGACTAGCGAGAGGCGGGGAGCTGTTTTTT
CASSARLARGGELFF
>TRBD2|TRBJ2-5|14|TRBV6-5|-
TGTGCCAGCAGTTACGGGAGGGGAGTAGAGACCCAGTACTTC
CASSYGRGVETQYF
>-|TRBJ2-3|15|TRBV6-5|-
TGTGCCAGCAGTTATCGTCAGCGTTCAACCTATACGCAGTATTTT
CASSYRQRSTYTQYF
>TRBD2|TRBJ2-2|17|TRBV5-6|-
TGTGCCAGCAGCTTGGTTAGCGGGAGGCTGTGGACCGGGGAGCTGTTTTTT
CASSLVSGRLWTGELFF
>TRBD1|TRBJ1-5|19|TRBV4-2|-
TGTGCCAGCAGCCAAGCGCCCCCGAGACAGGGAAATAGCAATCAGCCCCAGCATTTT
CASSQAPPRQGNSNQPQHF
>TRBD2|TRBJ2-7|14|TRBV5-5|-
TGTGCCAGCAGCCGGACTAGCGGGAGCGACGAGCAGTACTTC
CASSRTSGSDEQYF
>-|TRBJ2-7|14|TRBV10-3|-
TGTGCCATCAGTGATTGGCGGCGTCTCGACGAGCAGTACTTC
CAISDWRRLDEQYF
>-|TRBJ2-7|12|TRBV4-1|few
TGCGCCAGCAGCCAAGGCGGCTACGAGCAGTACTTC
CASSQGGYEQYF
>-|TRBJ2-2|15|TRBV6-5|-
TGTGCCAGCAGTTACGGAGACGGGAACACCGGGGAGCTGTTTTTT
CASSYGDGNTGELFF
>TRBD1|TRBJ1-2|14|TRBV6-5|-
TGTGCCAGCCTTCGGACAGGGGTTAACTATGGCTACACCTTC
CASLRTGVNYGYTF
>-|TRBJ1-6|15|TRBV9|-
TGTGCCAGCAGCACTACAGGGTTATATAATTCACCCCTCCACTTT
CASSTTGLYNSPLHF
>-|TRBJ2-1|16|TRBV9|few
TGTGCCAGCAGCCACCCCGGAGAGAGCTCCTACAATGAGCAGTTCTTC
CASSHPGESSYNEQFF
>-|TRBJ2-5|13|TRBV7-2|-
TGTGCCAGCAGCTGGAGACTCGACGCGACCCAGTACTTC
CASSWRLDATQYF
>TRBD2|TRBJ2-1|15|TRBV19|few
TGTGCCAGTAGTGGGTGGGCGGGAGGATCGCTTGAGCAGTTCTTC
CASSGWAGGSLEQFF
>TRBD1|TRBJ2-5|11|TRBV25-1|-
TGTGCCGTCAGGGGGCGGGAGACCCAGTACTTC
CAVRGRETQYF